What follows describes a single T cell receptor (beta chain). V lost 7 bases, J lost 2 bases, and 20 bases lay in between. The CDR3 covers 15 residues. Germline V gene data show CDR1 as SQVTM and CDR2 as ANQGSEA. The sample is drawn from a study of blood T cell repertoires in COVID-19. Some clones are missing from TCRdb's copy, which holds only in-frame ones; the method was immunoSEQ multiplex PCR. The sample records around 250,000 clones, about 80% being singletons. V usage is TRBV29-1 and J usage is TRBJ1-1; weak D call: TRBD1 (5 bases). The TCR sequence derives from a man in his fifties who had recovered from COVID-19. Material: PBMCs or T cells enriched from blood (not recorded which). This chain's CDR3 is CSARTPAGINTEAFF. The CDR3 bases are TGCAGCGCCCGAACCCCTGCAGGGATTAACACTGAAGCTTTCTTT.